This T cell receptor beta chain was identified in a study of beta chain features in type 1 diabetes. Sampling consisted of one heparinised blood draw per donor, averaging about 116 mL. Details on this clone: Its antigen is still unknown.

The ends lost 3 bases at V and 9 bases at J; junction bases unmatched: 1. This CDR3 spans 13 amino acids. The germline CDR1 and CDR2 sequences are LNHNV and YYDKDF (reference sequence). Findings of the study overall: All four CD4+ subsets of Type 1 diabetes patients contained TCRB CDR3s that were moderately but significantly shorter. Reduced insertions and increased deletions marked VDJ junctions in type 1 diabetes patients. The cDNA sequencing approach could over-represent high-TCR-expressing cells.

Of the isolated RNA, all was reverse transcribed, and so the sequenced material was expressed TCRB transcripts. TCRdb's table, derived via immunoSEQ multiplex PCR, lists solely in-frame clones and lacks some. This sample carries about 900,000 clones, roughly a sixth of them seen once, and the ten largest clones take 0.02% to 0.03%. This TCR derives from a woman aged 18-30 years in good health. Specimen: naive CD4+ T cells from blood. The chain is built from TRBV15 and TRBJ2-1, with 11 positions matching TRBD2. Written as DNA, the CDR3 is TGTGCCACCAGCAGGGGGACTAGCGGTGAGCAGTTCTTC. This sequence encodes CATSRGTSGEQFF.